Listed below are T cell receptor beta chains from one sample, sequenced in a study of graft-versus-host responses after intestinal transplantation. Profiled with immunoSEQ multiplex PCR; TCRdb holds only in-frame clones, not every one. The table lists about 22,000 clones, 50% to 70% of them singletons, with approximately 1% in the top ten. Sequencing used alloreactive CD4+ T cells from a mixed lymphocyte reaction culture, obtained before intestinal transplant. These receptors were taken from a human patient who received an intestinal transplant. Both conserved end residues are part of each CDR3. The D gene is left open where the match is weak. Clone size is shown for a subset of rows, as once, few, many or a class of expanded clone.

TRBD2	TRBV10-3	TRBJ2-2	once	CAIGAGAGELFF	TGTGCCATCGGGGCGGGGGCCGGGGAGCTGTTTTTT
TRBD1	TRBV28	TRBJ2-7	-	CASSQDRGSIYEQYF	TGTGCCAGCAGTCAGGACAGGGGGAGTATATACGAGCAGTACTTC
TRBD2	TRBV5-1	TRBJ2-5	few	CASSSAGLAGDIETQYF	TGCGCCAGCAGCTCGGCAGGACTAGCGGGAGATATCGAGACCCAGTACTTC
TRBD2	TRBV9	TRBJ2-7	-	CASSLGGTVGIYEQYF	TGTGCCAGCAGCCTGGGGGGGACTGTTGGGATCTACGAGCAGTACTTC
TRBD1	TRBV15	TRBJ2-3	-	CATGKQGAEADTQYF	TGTGCCACCGGGAAACAGGGGGCAGAAGCAGATACGCAGTATTTT
-	TRBV7-7	TRBJ1-5	once	CASSLSGNQPQHF	TGTGCCAGCAGCTTATCCGGGAATCAGCCCCAGCATTTT
-	TRBV25-1	TRBJ1-6	-	CASSAGLLPSPLHF	TGTGCCAGCAGTGCCGGACTGCTCCCTTCACCCCTCCACTTT
-	TRBV23-1	TRBJ1-1	few	CASSRGESEAFF	TGCGCCAGCAGTCGGGGGGAATCTGAAGCTTTCTTT
-	TRBV29-1	TRBJ1-2	few	CSVDSGAGYGYTF	TGCAGCGTTGATTCGGGAGCGGGCTATGGCTACACCTTC
TRBD1	TRBV7-9	TRBJ2-2	-	CASSLDRGITGELFF	TGTGCCAGCAGCCTAGACAGGGGAATCACCGGGGAGCTGTTTTTT
-	TRBV5-1	TRBJ1-1	-	CASSLKIGAGEAFF	TGCGCCAGCAGCTTGAAGATCGGGGCAGGGGAGGCTTTCTTT
TRBD1	TRBV7-3	TRBJ1-2	few	CASSPKRGLGYTF	TGTGCCAGCAGTCCAAAAAGGGGGCTTGGCTACACCTTC
-	TRBV6-6	TRBJ1-4	few	CASRVRGINEKLFF	TGTGCCAGCAGGGTACGGGGGATTAATGAAAAACTGTTTTTT
TRBD2	TRBV11-2	TRBJ2-7	-	CASSPVAGGPYEQYF	TGTGCCAGCAGCCCCGTAGCGGGGGGGCCTTATGAGCAGTACTTC
TRBD2	TRBV11-2	TRBJ2-7	once	CASSSYSGSTYEQYF	TGTGCCAGCAGCTCCTACAGCGGGAGTACCTACGAGCAGTACTTC
-	TRBV19	TRBJ1-5	-	CASSPPGVGNQPQHF	TGTGCCAGTAGTCCCCCAGGGGTTGGCAATCAGCCCCAGCATTTT
TRBD2	TRBV18	TRBJ2-1	-	CASSPPDGLVNEQFF	TGTGCCAGCTCACCACCAGACGGACTAGTCAATGAGCAGTTCTTC
TRBD1	TRBV18	TRBJ1-4	-	CASSPANGQELFF	TGTGCCAGCTCACCTGCCAACGGACAGGAACTGTTTTTT
TRBD1	TRBV6-5	TRBJ1-6	few	CASRGQGIPLHF	TGTGCCAGCAGAGGACAGGGGATACCCCTCCACTTT
TRBD2	TRBV7-9	TRBJ2-5	-	CASSLGVSSGGAEETQYF	TGTGCCAGCAGCTTAGGGGTTTCTAGCGGGGGGGCCGAAGAGACCCAGTACTTC
-	TRBV7-9	TRBJ1-2	-	CAGTRGLPYGYTF	TGTGCCGGCACGCGAGGCTTACCCTATGGCTACACCTTC
-	TRBV29-1	TRBJ1-1	-	CSTRAGNTEAFF	TGCAGCACACGAGCGGGAAACACTGAAGCTTTCTTT
TRBD2	TRBV7-9	TRBJ2-5	-	CASSLGELAGVNLEETQYF	TGTGCCAGCAGCTTAGGGGAACTAGCGGGAGTAAATTTAGAAGAGACCCAGTACTTC